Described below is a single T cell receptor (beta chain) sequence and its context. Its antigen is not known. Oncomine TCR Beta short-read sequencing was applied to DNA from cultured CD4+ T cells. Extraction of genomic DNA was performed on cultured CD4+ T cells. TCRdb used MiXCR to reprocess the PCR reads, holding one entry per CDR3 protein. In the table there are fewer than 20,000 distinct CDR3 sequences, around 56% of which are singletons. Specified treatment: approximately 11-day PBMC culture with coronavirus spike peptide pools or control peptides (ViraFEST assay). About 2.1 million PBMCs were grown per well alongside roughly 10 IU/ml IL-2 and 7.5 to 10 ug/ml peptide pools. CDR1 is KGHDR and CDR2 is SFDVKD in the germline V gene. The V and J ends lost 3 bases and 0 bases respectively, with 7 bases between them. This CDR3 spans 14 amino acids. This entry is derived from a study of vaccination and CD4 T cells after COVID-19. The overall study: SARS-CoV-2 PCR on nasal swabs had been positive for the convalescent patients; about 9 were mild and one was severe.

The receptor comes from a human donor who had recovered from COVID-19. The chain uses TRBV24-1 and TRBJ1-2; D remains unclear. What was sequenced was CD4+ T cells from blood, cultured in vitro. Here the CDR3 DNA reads TGTGCCACCAGTGATGGCAGCACTAACTATGGCTACACCTTC. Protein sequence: CATSDGSTNYGYTF.